This TCR beta chain was captured in a study of blood T cells in healthy people across ages. Broader study findings: Possibly, changes in expanded clonotypes were confounded because donor CMV status was unknown.

Each donor had ten milliliters of peripheral blood drawn. Extraction yielded at least 5 micrograms of total RNA per sample. This CDR3 contains 17 residues. CDR1 and CDR2 from the germline V gene are MNHEY and SVGEGT. Sample-barcoded 5' priming and a J-beta primer mix drove a second PCR of about 6 to 11 cycles. TCRdb re-analysed the 5' RACE reads in MiXCR, keeping a single row per CDR3 protein. The data contain a few hundred thousand distinct CDR3 sequences, more than 45% of them singletons. On this clonotype itself: Its antigen remains unidentified.

V usage is TRBV6-2 or TRBV6-3 and J usage is TRBJ2-4, with TRBD2 as a possible D gene (7 bases). The DNA end favors TRBJ2-7, so the J call may be wrong. This TCR was recovered from a man in his fifties or sixties in good health. Input material: blood. The CDR3 region is CASSYETGTGRDYEQYF. DNA for the CDR3: TGTGCCAGCAGTTACGAGACAGGCACGGGGAGGGACTACGAGCAGTACTTC.